Here is one T cell receptor beta chain with its context. Profiled with immunoSEQ multiplex PCR; TCRdb holds only in-frame clones, not every one. Of about 38,000 clones in the sample, 65% to 85% were seen once. V dropped 1 base and J dropped 4 bases, with 5 bases sitting between them. Per the germline V gene, CDR1 is KGHSH and CDR2 is LQKENI. This CDR3 has 13 residues. The patients' disease, urothelial carcinoma, was locally advanced or metastatic. The sample comes from a study of PD-L1 blockade in urothelial cancer. On the study more broadly: Patients started atezolizumab in the mid-2010s, 1,200 mg intravenously every 3 weeks. The number of prior chemotherapy regimens per patient was 0 to 3. About 85% of the 29 patients were males with bladder-origin urothelial cancer.

The origin of this receptor is a man aged 60 to 69 with urothelial cancer. This sequence joins TRBV18 and TRBJ2-1; D remains unclear. This material consisted of PBMCs, taken around atezolizumab (anti-PD-L1) treatment. The CDR3 DNA is TGTGCCAGCTCACCACGCGTTTACAATGAGCAGTTCTTC. Encoded protein: CASSPRVYNEQFF.